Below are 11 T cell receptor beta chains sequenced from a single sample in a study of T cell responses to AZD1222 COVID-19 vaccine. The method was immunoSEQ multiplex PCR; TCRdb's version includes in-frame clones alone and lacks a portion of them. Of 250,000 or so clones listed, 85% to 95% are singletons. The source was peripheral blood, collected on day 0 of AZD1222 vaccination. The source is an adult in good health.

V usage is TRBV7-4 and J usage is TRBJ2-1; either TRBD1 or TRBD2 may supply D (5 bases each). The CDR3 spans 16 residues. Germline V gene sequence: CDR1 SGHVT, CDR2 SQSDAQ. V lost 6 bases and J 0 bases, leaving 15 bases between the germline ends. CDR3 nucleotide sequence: TGTGCCAGCAGTTCCCCGGGGACGGGCTCCTACAATGAGCAGTTCTTC. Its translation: CASSSPGTGSYNEQFF.

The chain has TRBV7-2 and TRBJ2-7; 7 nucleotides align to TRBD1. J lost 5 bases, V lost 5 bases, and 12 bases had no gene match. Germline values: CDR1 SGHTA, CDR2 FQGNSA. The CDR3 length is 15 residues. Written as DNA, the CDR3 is TGTGCCAGCAGCCCCCAGCCAACAGGGGCTGACGAGCAGTACTTC. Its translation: CASSPQPTGADEQYF.

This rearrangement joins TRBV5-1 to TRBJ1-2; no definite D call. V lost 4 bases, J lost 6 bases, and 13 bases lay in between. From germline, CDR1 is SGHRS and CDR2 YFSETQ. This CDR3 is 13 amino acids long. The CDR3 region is CASSERIADGYTF. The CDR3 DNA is TGCGCCAGCAGCGAAAGGATAGCAGATGGCTACACCTTC.

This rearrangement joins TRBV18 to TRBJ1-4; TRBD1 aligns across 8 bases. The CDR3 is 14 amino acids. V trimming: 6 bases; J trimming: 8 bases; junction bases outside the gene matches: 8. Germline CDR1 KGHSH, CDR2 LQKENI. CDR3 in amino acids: CASSRDRQEEKLFF. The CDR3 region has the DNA TGTGCCAGCTCCCGGGACAGGCAGGAGGAAAAACTGTTTTTT.

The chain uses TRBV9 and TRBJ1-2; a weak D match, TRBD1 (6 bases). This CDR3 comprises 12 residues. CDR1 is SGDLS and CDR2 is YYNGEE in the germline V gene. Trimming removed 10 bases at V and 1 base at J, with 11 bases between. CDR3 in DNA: TGTGCCTCCGACAGGATTAACTATGGCTACACCTTC. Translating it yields CASDRINYGYTF.

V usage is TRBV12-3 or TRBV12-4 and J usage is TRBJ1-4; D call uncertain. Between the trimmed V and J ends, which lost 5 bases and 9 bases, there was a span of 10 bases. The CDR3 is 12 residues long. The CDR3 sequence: CASSNIGKKLFF. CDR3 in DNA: TGTGCCAGCAGTAACATCGGTAAAAAACTGTTTTTT.

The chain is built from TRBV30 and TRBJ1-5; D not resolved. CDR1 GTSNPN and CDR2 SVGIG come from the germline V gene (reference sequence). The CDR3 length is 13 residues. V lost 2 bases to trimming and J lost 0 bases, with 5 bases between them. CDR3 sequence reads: CAWSWDSNQPQHF. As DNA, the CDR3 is TGTGCCTGGAGTTGGGATAGCAATCAGCCCCAGCATTTT. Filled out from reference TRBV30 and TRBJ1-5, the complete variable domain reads SQTIHQWPATLVQPVGSPLSLECTVEGTSNPNLYWYRQAAGRGLQLLFYSVGIGQISSEVPQNLSASRPQDRQFILSSKKLLLSDSGFYLCAWSWDSNQPQHFGDGTRLSIL.

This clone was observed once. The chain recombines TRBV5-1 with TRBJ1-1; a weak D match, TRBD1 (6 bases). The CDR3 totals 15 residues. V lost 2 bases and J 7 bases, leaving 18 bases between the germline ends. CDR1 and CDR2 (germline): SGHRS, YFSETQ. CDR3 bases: TGCGCCAGCAGCTTAGGGCCCGAGGGGGAGAGTGAAGCTTTCTTT. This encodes CASSLGPEGESEAFF.

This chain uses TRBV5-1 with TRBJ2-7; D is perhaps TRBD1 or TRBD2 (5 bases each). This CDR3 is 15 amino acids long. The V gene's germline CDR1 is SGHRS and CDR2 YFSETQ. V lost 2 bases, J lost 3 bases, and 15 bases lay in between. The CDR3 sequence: CASSFGGGRDYEQYF. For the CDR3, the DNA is TGCGCCAGCAGCTTTGGAGGCGGCAGGGACTACGAGCAGTACTTC.

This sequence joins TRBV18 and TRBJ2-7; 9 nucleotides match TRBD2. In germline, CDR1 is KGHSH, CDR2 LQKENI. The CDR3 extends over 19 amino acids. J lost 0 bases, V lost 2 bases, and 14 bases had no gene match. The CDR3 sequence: CASSPEGTSGLSNSYEQYF. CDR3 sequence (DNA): TGTGCCAGCTCACCAGAGGGTACTAGCGGGCTCTCCAACTCCTACGAGCAGTACTTC.

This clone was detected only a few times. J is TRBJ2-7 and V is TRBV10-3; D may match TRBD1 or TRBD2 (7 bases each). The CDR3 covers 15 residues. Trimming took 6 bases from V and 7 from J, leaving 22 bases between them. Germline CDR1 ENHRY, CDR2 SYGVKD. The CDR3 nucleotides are TGTGCCATCAGCCATAAGACAGGGAAGGGGGGGGAGCAGTACTTC. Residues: CAISHKTGKGGEQYF.